This TCR beta chain is from a study of blood T cells in healthy people across ages. Germline loops: CDR1 MNHEY, CDR2 SMNVEV (reference sequence). The CDR3 is 15 residues long. V lost 6 bases to trimming and J lost 2 bases, with 14 bases between them. Study outcomes and limitations: A greater number of naive CD4+ cells and higher diversity distinguished long-lived donors from aged donors.

A second PCR of roughly 7 to 11 cycles used a sample-barcoded 5' primer and a J-beta primer mix. TCRdb called the 5' RACE reads again in MiXCR, with one record for every CDR3 protein. The table includes almost 800,000 distinct CDR3 sequences, roughly 64% detected once. At least ten counts were recorded for this clonotype. Its antigen is as yet unknown. The chain recombines TRBV27 with TRBJ1-5; D is unresolved. The receptor was derived from a young man in good health. Sequencing used blood. The CDR3 here is CASRKTPTGNQPQHF. In DNA, the CDR3 is TGTGCCAGCAGGAAAACCCCAACGGGCAATCAGCCCCAGCATTTT.